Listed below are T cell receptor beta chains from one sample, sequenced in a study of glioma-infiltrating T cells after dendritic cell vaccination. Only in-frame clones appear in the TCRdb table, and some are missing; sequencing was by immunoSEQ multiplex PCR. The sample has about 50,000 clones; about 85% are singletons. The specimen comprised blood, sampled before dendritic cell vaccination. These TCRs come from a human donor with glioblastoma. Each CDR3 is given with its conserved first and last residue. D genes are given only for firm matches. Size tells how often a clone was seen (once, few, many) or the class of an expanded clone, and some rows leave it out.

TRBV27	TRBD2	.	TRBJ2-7	CASSLKAGVTGYEQYF	TGTGCCAGCAGTTTAAAGGCGGGAGTAACAGGATACGAGCAGTACTTC
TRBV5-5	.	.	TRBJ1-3	CASSSLRGGAENTIYF	TGTGCCAGCAGCTCCCTACGGGGGGGCGCGGAAAACACCATATATTTT
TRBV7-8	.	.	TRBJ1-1	CASSNRNTEAFF	TGTGCCAGCAGCAACAGGAACACTGAAGCTTTCTTT
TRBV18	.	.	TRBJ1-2	CASSPGTLNYGYTF	TGTGCCAGCTCACCCGGGACATTGAACTATGGCTACACCTTC
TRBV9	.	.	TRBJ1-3	CASSVGDTSSGNTIYF	TGTGCCAGCAGCGTGGGCGACACGAGCTCTGGAAACACCATATATTTT
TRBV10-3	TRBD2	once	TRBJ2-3	CAISGLAGASTDTQYF	TGTGCCATCAGTGGACTAGCGGGGGCTAGCACAGATACGCAGTATTTT
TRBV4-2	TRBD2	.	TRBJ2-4	CASSQVLAGGNPAKNIQYF	TGTGCTAGCAGCCAAGTACTAGCGGGGGGTAACCCAGCCAAAAACATTCAGTACTTC
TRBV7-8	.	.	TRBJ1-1	CASSLDVGAGINTEAFF	TGTGCCAGCAGCTTGGACGTGGGGGCAGGGATTAACACTGAAGCTTTCTTT
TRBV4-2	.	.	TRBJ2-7	CASSQEGAGEGGAYEQYF	TGTGCCAGCAGCCAAGAAGGCGCAGGGGAAGGGGGGGCCTACGAGCAGTACTTC
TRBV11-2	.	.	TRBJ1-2	CASSLGSYGYTF	TGTGCCAGCAGCTTAGGGAGCTATGGCTACACCTTC
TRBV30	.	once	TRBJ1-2	CAWSVRSDTGYTF	TGTGCCTGGAGTGTACGGTCGGACACGGGCTACACCTTC
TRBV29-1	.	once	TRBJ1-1	CSVVQATNTEAFF	TGCAGCGTTGTACAGGCGACGAACACTGAAGCTTTCTTT
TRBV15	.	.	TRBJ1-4	CATSRGTDNPLKLFF	TGTGCCACCAGCAGAGGGACAGACAATCCACTAAAACTGTTTTTT
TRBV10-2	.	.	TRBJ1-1	CASTPQVNTEAFF	TGCGCCAGCACCCCACAGGTAAACACTGAAGCTTTCTTT
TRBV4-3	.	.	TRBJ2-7	CASSQASGGYEQYF	TGCGCCAGCAGCCAAGCCAGTGGAGGGTACGAGCAGTACTTC
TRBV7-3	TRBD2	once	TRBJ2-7	CASSFAAGDYEQYF	TGTGCCAGCAGCTTCGCCGCGGGAGACTACGAGCAGTACTTC
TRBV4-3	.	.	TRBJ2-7	CASSQDRQGHYEQYF	TGCGCCAGCAGCCAAGATCGGCAGGGGCACTACGAGCAGTACTTC
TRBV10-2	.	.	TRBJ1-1	CASTSGTEAFF	.
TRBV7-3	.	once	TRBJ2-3	CASSLISAATDTQYF	TGTGCCAGCAGCTTAATCTCAGCGGCCACAGATACGCAGTATTTT
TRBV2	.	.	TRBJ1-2	CASSAGQSYGYTF	TGTGCCAGCAGTGCCGGACAGAGCTATGGCTACACCTTC
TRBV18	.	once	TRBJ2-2	CASSLTGKNTGELFF	TGTGCCAGCTCCCTAACCGGGAAAAACACCGGGGAGCTGTTTTTT
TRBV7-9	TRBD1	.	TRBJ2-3	CASSQGQGADTQYF	TGTGCCAGCAGCCAGGGACAGGGGGCAGATACGCAGTATTTT